The 32 T cell receptor beta chains below all came from one sample that was sequenced in a study of cytomegalovirus exposure and HLA in healthy donors. PCR was performed using 60 Vbeta and 13 Jbeta primers. TCRdb keeps only in-frame clones here, not all; method: immunoSEQ multiplex PCR. This table holds around 150,000 clones, over 60% found once. Sequencing used PBMCs. The receptors originated from a woman aged 30 to 39 in good health and CMV-seronegative.

The chain combines TRBV10-3 with TRBJ1-1; 8 bases fit TRBD1. J gave up 0 bases and V 4 bases, and 1 base lay outside the gene matches. This CDR3 spans 14 amino acids. From germline, CDR1 is ENHRY and CDR2 SYGVKD. The CDR3 DNA sequence: TGTGCCATCAGTGGACAGGGGTTGAACACTGAAGCTTTCTTT. Translation gives CAISGQGLNTEAFF.

This sequence joins TRBV9 and TRBJ2-3; 7 nucleotides align to TRBD2. Per germline, CDR1 SGDLS and CDR2 YYNGEE. V was clipped by 4 bases and J by 0 bases; unmatched bases: 8. The CDR3 is 16 residues long. Here the CDR3 reads CASSPRSGASTDTQYF. As DNA, the CDR3 is TGTGCCAGCAGCCCAAGGAGCGGGGCTAGCACAGATACGCAGTATTTT.

Only a few counts were recorded for this clone. V and J are TRBV29-1 and TRBJ1-1; D is ambiguous. Per the germline V gene, CDR1 is SQVTM and CDR2 is ANQGSEA. The V end lost 4 bases, the J end lost 4 bases, and 13 bases lay between the germline ends. The CDR3 runs 13 residues. CDR3 DNA sequence: TGCAGCGTTGTTCCCCTTGGGCCCACTGAAGCTTTCTTT. Translation gives CSVVPLGPTEAFF.

This chain joins TRBV5-1 and TRBJ1-2; 7 nucleotides agree with TRBD1. The V segment lost 0 bases and the J segment 2 bases; nucleotides outside the gene matches: 7. Per germline, CDR1 SGHRS and CDR2 YFSETQ. CDR3 length equals 16 residues. CDR3 DNA sequence: TGCGCCAGCAGCTTGGGGAGAGACAGGGAGAACTATGGCTACACCTTC. Translated, it gives CASSLGRDRENYGYTF. Variable domain in full (rest from reference TRBV5-1 and TRBJ1-2): KAGVTQTPRYLIKTRGQQVTLSCSPISGHRSVSWYQQTPGQGLQFLFEYFSETQRNKGNFPGRFSGRQFSNSRSEMNVSTLELGDSALYLCASSLGRDRENYGYTFGSGTRLTVV.

The chain has TRBV7-2 and TRBJ2-3; TRBD2 might be the D (6 bases). Trimming removed 6 bases at V and 6 bases at J, with 10 bases between. This CDR3 contains 12 residues. CDR1 is SGHTA and CDR2 is FQGNSA in the germline V gene. The CDR3 protein is CASRSGDDTQYF. Written as DNA, the CDR3 is TGTGCCAGCAGGTCGGGGGATGATACGCAGTATTTT.

J is TRBJ2-3 and V is TRBV5-4, with 12 bases that match TRBD2. This CDR3 spans 14 amino acids. CDR1 SGHNT and CDR2 YYREEE come from the germline V gene (reference sequence). The V segment lost 9 bases and the J segment 4 bases; nucleotides outside the gene matches: 6. The CDR3, as DNA: TGTGCCACCCGACTAGCGGGAGATGCAGATACGCAGTATTTT. Amino acids: CATRLAGDADTQYF.

The chain combines TRBV4-2 with TRBJ2-5; 7 positions match TRBD2. The CDR3 extends over 15 amino acids. CDR1 is LGHNA and CDR2 is YNFKEQ in the germline V gene. Trimming at V came to 4 bases and at J to 0 bases, leaving 5 bases not matched to a gene. The CDR3 loop reads CASSPSGVYQETQYF. DNA for the CDR3: TGTGCCAGCAGCCCGAGCGGGGTGTACCAAGAGACCCAGTACTTC.

The chain links TRBV7-9 to TRBJ2-1; 8 bases line up with TRBD2. Per germline, CDR1 SEHNR and CDR2 FQNEAQ (reference sequence). CDR3 length equals 14 residues. The ends lost 4 bases at V and 4 bases at J; junction bases unmatched: 3. The CDR3 DNA reads as TGTGCCAGCAGCTGGACTAGCAGTTACAATGAGCAGTTCTTC. It yields the protein CASSWTSSYNEQFF. The full variable domain, its missing parts supplied by reference TRBV7-9 and TRBJ2-1, is DTGVSQNPRHKITKRGQNVTFRCDPISEHNRLYWYRQTLGQGPEFLTYFQNEAQLEKSRLLSDRFSAERPKGSFSTLEIQRTEQGDSAMYLCASSWTSSYNEQFFGPGTRLTVL.

This chain connects TRBV7-2 to TRBJ1-3; D is possibly TRBD1 (5 bases). The germline V and J ends were trimmed by 3 bases and 3 bases, with 9 bases remaining between them. The V gene's germline CDR1 is SGHTA and CDR2 FQGNSA. The CDR3 length is 14 residues. Here the CDR3 reads CASSFQGGGNTIYF. The CDR3 region has the DNA TGTGCCAGCAGCTTTCAGGGAGGTGGAAACACCATATATTTT.

The chain carries TRBV7-9 and TRBJ2-3; possibly TRBD2 for D (5 bases). The CDR3 is made up of 17 amino acids. Per the germline V gene, CDR1 is SEHNR and CDR2 is FQNEAQ (reference sequence). Between the trimmed V and J ends, which lost 1 base and 1 base, there was a span of 15 bases. The CDR3 region has the DNA TGTGCCAGCAGCTTAGTAAGTTCCGGGGTCGGCACAGATACGCAGTATTTT. This encodes CASSLVSSGVGTDTQYF. Full variable domain (outside the CDR3, taken from reference TRBV7-9 and TRBJ2-3): DTGVSQNPRHKITKRGQNVTFRCDPISEHNRLYWYRQTLGQGPEFLTYFQNEAQLEKSRLLSDRFSAERPKGSFSTLEIQRTEQGDSAMYLCASSLVSSGVGTDTQYFGPGTRLTVL.

DNA of the CDR3: TGTGCCAGCAGCCCCGGTTCAGGAACCCTAAATCAGCCCCAGCATTTT. This translates into CASSPGSGTLNQPQHF. The chain couples TRBV7-6 to TRBJ1-5, with no clear D. CDR1 is SGHVS and CDR2 is FNYEAQ in the germline V gene. CDR3 length: 16 residues. The germline V and J ends were trimmed by 5 bases and 4 bases, with 18 bases remaining between them. The complete variable domain, with remaining parts taken from reference TRBV7-6 and TRBJ1-5, reads GAGVSQSPRYKVTKRGQDVALRCDPISGHVSLYWYRQALGQGPEFLTYFNYEAQQDKSGLPNDRFSAERPEGSISTLTIQRTEQRDSAMYRCASSPGSGTLNQPQHFGDGTRLSIL.

CDR3 loop: CASSEGGHGYTF. In DNA form, the CDR3 reads TGTGCCAGCAGTGAAGGGGGCCATGGCTACACCTTC. The chain joins TRBV6-1 to TRBJ1-2, with D tentatively TRBD1 (5 bases). Germline values: CDR1 MNHNS, CDR2 SASEGT. This CDR3 has 12 residues. V lost 1 base and J lost 6, with 6 bases in between.

The count of this clone is one. The J gene is TRBJ2-1, the V gene TRBV19; maybe TRBD2 (6 bases). V lost 5 bases and J 15 bases, leaving 14 bases between the germline ends. The CDR3 sequence is 11 residues long. CDR1 and CDR2 (germline): LNHDA, SQIVND (reference sequence). The CDR3 DNA reads TGTGCCAGTAGTCACCGGGACTTCGCGTTCTTC. This gives the protein CASSHRDFAFF.

The chain is built from TRBV7-2 and TRBJ2-2, with D maybe TRBD2 (5 bases). Trimming left V 2 bases short and J 9 bases short, with 10 bases between. This CDR3 is 13 amino acids long. CDR1 and CDR2 from the germline V gene are SGHTA and FQGNSA. The CDR3 DNA reads as TGTGCCAGCAGCTTAAACGGGGTGAGGGAGCTGTTTTTT. Its protein product is CASSLNGVRELFF.

The V gene is TRBV15, the J gene TRBJ2-2; a possible D gene is TRBD2 (5 bases). The CDR3 covers 16 residues. Germline V gene sequence: CDR1 LNHNV, CDR2 YYDKDF (reference sequence). The V gene lost 4 bases and the J gene lost 4 bases, with 16 bases spanning the gap. As DNA, the CDR3 is TGTGCCACCAGCATCGATCACCAGCGGATCACCGGGGAGCTGTTTTTT. Its translation: CATSIDHQRITGELFF.

The chain is built from TRBV7-6 and TRBJ2-1; tentatively, D is TRBD2 (6 bases). CDR1 is SGHVS, CDR2 FNYEAQ, per germline. Trimming cost V 4 bases and J 6 bases, with 22 bases left between them. The CDR3 has 17 amino acids. This CDR3 reads CASSSWEWGERTNEQFF. The CDR3 bases are TGTGCCAGCAGCTCATGGGAGTGGGGGGAGCGCACCAATGAGCAGTTCTTC.

This clone was seen only a few times. The V gene is TRBV6-1, the J gene TRBJ1-4; D is undetermined. The length of the CDR3 is 18 residues. Trimming shortened V by 4 bases and J by 0 bases, and 18 bases separated the two germline ends. Germline assignment: CDR1 MNHNS and CDR2 SASEGT. The CDR3 DNA reads TGTGCCAGCAGTGGAAGGTGGACTGCCCGAGCAACTAATGAAAAACTGTTTTTT. Translated: CASSGRWTARATNEKLFF.

This clone was counted only a few times. J is TRBJ2-7 and V is TRBV9; D is perhaps TRBD1 (6 bases). CDR3 size: 14 residues. V was pared by 3 bases and J by 0 bases, with 10 bases between. The germline CDR1 and CDR2 sequences are SGDLS and YYNGEE. CDR3 bases: TGTGCCAGCAGCGATCAACAGGGCTCCTACGAGCAGTACTTC. As protein: CASSDQQGSYEQYF.

This clone was counted a few times. One end of the junction fails to match germline, which may point to a read error. The J gene is TRBJ2-2, the V gene TRBV7-7, with 7 bases fitting TRBD1. This CDR3 is built from 14 residues. Germline V CDR1 and CDR2: SSHAT, FNYEAQ (reference sequence). The CDR3 bases are TGTGCTAGCAGCCGGAACAGGGGTAACGGGGAGCTGTTTTTT. Its translation: CASSRNRGNGELFF.

The chain uses TRBV7-6 and TRBJ2-1, with TRBD2 matching over 13 bases. With 2 bases clipped from V and 8 bases from J, the junction kept 6 bases outside the gene matches. The CDR3 has 16 amino acids. Germline values: CDR1 SGHVS, CDR2 FNYEAQ. CDR3 in amino acids: CASSLTGTSGNYEQFF. The CDR3 DNA sequence: TGTGCCAGCAGCTTAACCGGGACTAGCGGGAACTATGAGCAGTTCTTC.

The rearrangement uses TRBV9 and TRBJ2-5; 10 bases map to TRBD1. The V gene end was trimmed by 3 bases and the J gene end by 5 bases; junction bases not matched to a gene: 7. Germline V gene lookup returns CDR1 SGDLS and CDR2 YYNGEE. The CDR3 runs to 15 residues. The CDR3 here is CASSARQGAVETQYF. The CDR3, as DNA: TGTGCCAGCAGCGCGAGACAGGGGGCGGTTGAGACCCAGTACTTC.

This chain uses TRBV11-2 with TRBJ1-2, with 7 bases matching TRBD1. There are 17 residues in the CDR3. The germline V gene has CDR1 SGHAT and CDR2 FQNNGV. The V segment lost 2 bases and the J segment 3 bases; nucleotides outside the gene matches: 12. The DNA of the CDR3 is TGTGCCAGCAGCTTAAGGGGGCGCGATTGGTGGGACTATGGCTACACCTTC. The encoded protein is CASSLRGRDWWDYGYTF.

This clone was recorded a few times. The chain couples TRBV15 to TRBJ2-7, with TRBD2 identical over 7 bases. V lost 1 base, J lost 3 bases, and 6 bases stayed unmatched. Germline CDR1 and CDR2: LNHNV and YYDKDF (reference sequence). The CDR3 runs to 15 residues. CDR3 DNA sequence: TGTGCCACCAGCAGAGGGGAGGGCGCCCACTACGAGCAGTACTTC. Translation gives CATSRGEGAHYEQYF.

The CDR3 loop reads CASSLGLSYEQYF. DNA for the CDR3: TGTGCCAGCAGTTTGGGGCTGTCCTACGAGCAGTACTTC. V and J are TRBV28 and TRBJ2-7, with TRBD1 as a possible D gene (5 bases). Germline CDR1 is MDHEN and CDR2 is SYDVKM. CDR3 size: 13 residues. The V gene lost 3 bases and the J gene lost 1 base, with 7 bases spanning the gap. Looking up the rest from reference TRBV28 and TRBJ2-7 gives the full variable domain: DVKVTQSSRYLVKRTGEKVFLECVQDMDHENMFWYRQDPGLGLRLIYFSYDVKMKEKGDIPEGYSVSREKKERFSLILESASTNQTSMYLCASSLGLSYEQYFGPGTRLTVT.

This rearrangement joins TRBV7-9 to TRBJ1-1; D remains ambiguous. The CDR3 is 12 amino acids. Germline loops: CDR1 SEHNR, CDR2 FQNEAQ (reference sequence). Trimming took off 0 bases at V and 11 bases at J, with 10 bases between the two ends. CDR3 residues: CASSLARVVAFF. The CDR3 DNA sequence: TGTGCCAGCAGCTTAGCGAGGGTCGTGGCTTTCTTT.

The chain has TRBV28 and TRBJ2-7; 9 bases fit TRBD1. Trimming took 6 bases from V and 1 from J; bases not matched to a gene: 7. The CDR3 consists of 15 residues. In germline, CDR1 is MDHEN, CDR2 SYDVKM. CDR3 region: CASSHRGTGSYEQYF. The DNA for the CDR3 is TGTGCCAGCAGCCACAGGGGGACAGGGTCCTACGAGCAGTACTTC.

The chain combines TRBV4-1 with TRBJ2-7, with 9 bases that match TRBD2. This CDR3 contains 16 residues. With V trimmed by 3 bases and J by 2 bases, 8 bases remained unmatched. Germline CDR1 reads MGHRA; CDR2 reads YSYEKL. CDR3 bases: TGCGCCAGCAGCCATGGAGTAGCGGGGGCAACCTACGAGCAGTACTTC. As protein: CASSHGVAGATYEQYF.

The rearrangement joins TRBV4-3 to TRBJ2-5, with D possibly being TRBD2 (6 bases). V shed 1 base and J shed 2 bases, with 11 bases lying between them. Germline CDR1 LGHNA, CDR2 YSLEER. This CDR3 has 15 residues. CDR3 coding DNA: TGCGCCAGCAGCCAAGGCCCGGGGGTACAAGAGACCCAGTACTTC. Encoded protein: CASSQGPGVQETQYF.

The chain recombines TRBV12-2 with TRBJ2-1; the table's D call, TRBD2, has no DNA check behind it. TRBV12-2 is a listed pseudogene. The CDR3 has 14 residues. CDR3 sequence (DNA): TGTGCAAGTCGCTTAGCGGTAGCGTACAATGAGCAGTTCTTC. Its protein product is CASRLAVAYNEQFF.

V gene TRBV13 combines with J gene TRBJ1-4; D unresolved. This CDR3 spans 16 amino acids. Germline lookup yields CDR1 PRHDT and CDR2 FYEKMQ (reference sequence). V gave up 5 bases and J gave up 0 bases, with 13 bases separating them. CDR3 coding DNA: TGTGCCAGCAGCCAATTTGGAGGCCCAACTAATGAAAAACTGTTTTTT. Encoded protein: CASSQFGGPTNEKLFF.

The V call is TRBV5-1, the J call TRBJ2-5, with TRBD2 matching 9 bases. J gave up 5 bases and V 0 bases, and 8 bases lay outside the gene matches. Germline values: CDR1 SGHRS, CDR2 YFSETQ. CDR3 length equals 16 residues. CDR3 sequence (DNA): TGCGCCAGCAGCTTGGCCCTGCGGGAGGGATGGGAGACCCAGTACTTC. It translates to CASSLALREGWETQYF. Full variable domain (outside the CDR3, taken from reference TRBV5-1 and TRBJ2-5): KAGVTQTPRYLIKTRGQQVTLSCSPISGHRSVSWYQQTPGQGLQFLFEYFSETQRNKGNFPGRFSGRQFSNSRSEMNVSTLELGDSALYLCASSLALREGWETQYFGPGTRLLVL.

The V gene is TRBV28, the J gene TRBJ1-1; TRBD1 matches 7 bases. This CDR3 region has 14 residues. The V gene's germline CDR1 is MDHEN and CDR2 SYDVKM. The ends lost 5 bases at V and 7 bases at J; junction bases unmatched: 10. The CDR3 is CASSGQRQGSEAFF. The CDR3 nucleotides are TGTGCCAGCAGTGGGCAACGACAGGGTAGTGAAGCTTTCTTT. Full variable domain (outside the CDR3, taken from reference TRBV28 and TRBJ1-1): DVKVTQSSRYLVKRTGEKVFLECVQDMDHENMFWYRQDPGLGLRLIYFSYDVKMKEKGDIPEGYSVSREKKERFSLILESASTNQTSMYLCASSGQRQGSEAFFGQGTRLTVV.